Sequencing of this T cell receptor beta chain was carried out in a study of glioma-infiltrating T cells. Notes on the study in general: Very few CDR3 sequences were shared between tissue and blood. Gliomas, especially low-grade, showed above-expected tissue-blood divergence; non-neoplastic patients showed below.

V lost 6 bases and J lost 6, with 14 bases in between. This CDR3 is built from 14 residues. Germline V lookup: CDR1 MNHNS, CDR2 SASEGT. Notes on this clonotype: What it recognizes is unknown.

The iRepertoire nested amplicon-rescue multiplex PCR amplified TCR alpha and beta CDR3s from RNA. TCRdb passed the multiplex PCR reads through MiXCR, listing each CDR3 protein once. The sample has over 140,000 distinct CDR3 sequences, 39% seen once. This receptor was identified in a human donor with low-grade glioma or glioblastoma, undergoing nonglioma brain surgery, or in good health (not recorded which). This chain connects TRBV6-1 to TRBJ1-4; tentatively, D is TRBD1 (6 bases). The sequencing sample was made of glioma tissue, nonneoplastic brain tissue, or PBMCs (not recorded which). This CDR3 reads CASSSRDTDEKLFF. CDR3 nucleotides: TGTGCCAGCAGCTCCCGGGACACTGATGAAAAACTGTTTTTT.